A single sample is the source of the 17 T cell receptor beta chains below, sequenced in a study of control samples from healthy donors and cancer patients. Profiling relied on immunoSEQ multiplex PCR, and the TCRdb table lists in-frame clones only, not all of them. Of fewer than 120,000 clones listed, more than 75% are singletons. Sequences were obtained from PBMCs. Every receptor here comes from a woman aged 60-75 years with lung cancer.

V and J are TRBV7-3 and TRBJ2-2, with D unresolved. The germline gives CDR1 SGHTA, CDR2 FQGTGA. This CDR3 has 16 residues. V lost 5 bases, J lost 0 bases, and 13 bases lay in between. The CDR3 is CASSPRSLANTGELFF. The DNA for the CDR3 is TGTGCCAGCAGCCCACGGTCTCTTGCGAACACCGGGGAGCTGTTTTTT.

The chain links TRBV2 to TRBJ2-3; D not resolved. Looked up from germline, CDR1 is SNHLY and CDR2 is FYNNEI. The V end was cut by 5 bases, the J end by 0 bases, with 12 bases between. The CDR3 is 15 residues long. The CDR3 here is CASSKDRSSTDTQYF. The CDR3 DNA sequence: TGTGCCAGCAGTAAAGACCGATCTAGCACAGATACGCAGTATTTT.

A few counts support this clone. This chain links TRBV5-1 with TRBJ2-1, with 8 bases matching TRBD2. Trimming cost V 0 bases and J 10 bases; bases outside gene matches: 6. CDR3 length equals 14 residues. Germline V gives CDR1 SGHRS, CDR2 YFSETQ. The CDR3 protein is CASSLDAGGSEQFF. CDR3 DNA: TGCGCCAGCAGCTTGGATGCGGGGGGCAGCGAGCAGTTCTTC.

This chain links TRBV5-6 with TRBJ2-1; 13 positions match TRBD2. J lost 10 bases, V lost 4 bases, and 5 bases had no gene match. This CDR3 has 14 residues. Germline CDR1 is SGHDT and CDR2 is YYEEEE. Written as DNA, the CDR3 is TGTGCCAGCAGCCCGACTAGCGGGGGGCGGGAGCAGTTCTTC. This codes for CASSPTSGGREQFF.

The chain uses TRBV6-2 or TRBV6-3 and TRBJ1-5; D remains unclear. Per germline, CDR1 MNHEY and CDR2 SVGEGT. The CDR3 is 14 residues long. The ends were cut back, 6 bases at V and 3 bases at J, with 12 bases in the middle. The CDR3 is CASSRALDNQPQHF. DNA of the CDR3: TGTGCCAGCAGCCGAGCACTAGACAATCAGCCCCAGCATTTT.

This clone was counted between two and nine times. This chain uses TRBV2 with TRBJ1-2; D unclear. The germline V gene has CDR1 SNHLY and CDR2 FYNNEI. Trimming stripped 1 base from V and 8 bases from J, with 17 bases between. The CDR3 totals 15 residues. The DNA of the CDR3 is TGTGCCAGCAGTGAAGATTACGCGGCCCGGGGAGGCTACACCTTC. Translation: CASSEDYAARGGYTF.

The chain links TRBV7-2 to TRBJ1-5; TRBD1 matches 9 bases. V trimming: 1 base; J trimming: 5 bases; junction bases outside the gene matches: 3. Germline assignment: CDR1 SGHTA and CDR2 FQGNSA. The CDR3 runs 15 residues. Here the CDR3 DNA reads TGTGCCAGCAGCTTAGGCGGGACAGGGTATCAGCCCCAGCATTTT. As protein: CASSLGGTGYQPQHF.

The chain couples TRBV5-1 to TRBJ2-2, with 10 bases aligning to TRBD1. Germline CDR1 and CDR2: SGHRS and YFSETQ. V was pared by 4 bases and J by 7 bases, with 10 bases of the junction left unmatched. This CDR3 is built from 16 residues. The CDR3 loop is CASSVSGTGDIGELFF. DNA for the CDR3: TGCGCCAGCAGCGTATCCGGGACAGGGGATATCGGGGAGCTGTTTTTT.

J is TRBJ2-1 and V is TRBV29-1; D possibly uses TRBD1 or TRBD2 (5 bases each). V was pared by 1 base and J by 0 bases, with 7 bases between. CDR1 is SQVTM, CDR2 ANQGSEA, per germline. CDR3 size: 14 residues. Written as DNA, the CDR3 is TGCAGCGTTGAAGTTGGGGGCTCCTACAATGAGCAGTTCTTC. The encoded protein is CSVEVGGSYNEQFF.

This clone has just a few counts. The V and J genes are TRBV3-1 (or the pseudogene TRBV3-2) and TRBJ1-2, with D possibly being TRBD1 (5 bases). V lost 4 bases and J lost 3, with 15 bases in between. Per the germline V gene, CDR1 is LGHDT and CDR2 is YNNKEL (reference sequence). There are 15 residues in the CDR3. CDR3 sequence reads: CASSPLMAGYYGYTF. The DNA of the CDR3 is TGTGCCAGCAGCCCCCTGATGGCAGGGTACTATGGCTACACCTTC.

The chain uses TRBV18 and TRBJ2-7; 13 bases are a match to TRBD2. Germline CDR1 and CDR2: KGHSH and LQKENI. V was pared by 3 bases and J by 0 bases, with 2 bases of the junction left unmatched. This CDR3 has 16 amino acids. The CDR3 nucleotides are TGTGCCAGCTCACCTGGACTAGCGGGGGTCTCCTACGAGCAGTACTTC. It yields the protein CASSPGLAGVSYEQYF.

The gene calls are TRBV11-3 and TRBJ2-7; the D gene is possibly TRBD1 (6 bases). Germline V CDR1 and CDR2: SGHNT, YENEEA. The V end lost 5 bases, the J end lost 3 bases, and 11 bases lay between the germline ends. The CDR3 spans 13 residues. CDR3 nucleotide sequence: TGTGCCAGCAGCATGGGGGCCGTCTACGAGCAGTACTTC. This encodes CASSMGAVYEQYF.

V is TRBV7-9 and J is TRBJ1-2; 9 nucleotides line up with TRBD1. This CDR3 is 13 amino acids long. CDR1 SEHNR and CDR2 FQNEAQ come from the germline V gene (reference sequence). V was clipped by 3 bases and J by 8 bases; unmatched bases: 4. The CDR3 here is CASSFRTGEGYTF. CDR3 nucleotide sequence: TGTGCCAGCAGCTTCCGGACAGGGGAAGGCTACACCTTC.

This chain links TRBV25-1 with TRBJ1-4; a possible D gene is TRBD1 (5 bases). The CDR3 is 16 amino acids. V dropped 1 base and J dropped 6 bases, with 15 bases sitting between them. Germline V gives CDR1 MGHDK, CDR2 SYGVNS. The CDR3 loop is CASSESGAGRDEKLFF. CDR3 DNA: TGTGCCAGCAGTGAATCTGGAGCAGGGAGGGATGAAAAACTGTTTTTT.

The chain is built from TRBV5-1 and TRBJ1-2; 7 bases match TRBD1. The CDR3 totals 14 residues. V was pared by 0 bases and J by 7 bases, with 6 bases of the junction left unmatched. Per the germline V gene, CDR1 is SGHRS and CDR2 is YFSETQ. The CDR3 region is CASSLGQGKGGYTF. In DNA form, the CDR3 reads TGCGCCAGCAGCTTGGGACAGGGAAAGGGTGGCTACACCTTC. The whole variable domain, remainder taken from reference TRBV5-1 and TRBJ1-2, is KAGVTQTPRYLIKTRGQQVTLSCSPISGHRSVSWYQQTPGQGLQFLFEYFSETQRNKGNFPGRFSGRQFSNSRSEMNVSTLELGDSALYLCASSLGQGKGGYTFGSGTRLTVV.

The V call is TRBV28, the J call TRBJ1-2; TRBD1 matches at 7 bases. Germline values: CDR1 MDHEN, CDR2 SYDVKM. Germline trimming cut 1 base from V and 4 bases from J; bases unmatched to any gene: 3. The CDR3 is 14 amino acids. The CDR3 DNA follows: TGTGCCAGCAGTTTATCGGCAGGGGGCTATGGCTACACCTTC. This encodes CASSLSAGGYGYTF.

CDR3 region: CATSDLDSSNTGELFF. CDR3 DNA: TGTGCCACCAGTGATTTAGACTCCTCGAACACCGGGGAGCTGTTTTTT. The chain uses TRBV24-1 and TRBJ2-2; D unresolved. From germline, CDR1 is KGHDR and CDR2 SFDVKD. This CDR3 region has 16 residues. Trimming stripped 1 base from V and 0 bases from J, with 8 bases between.